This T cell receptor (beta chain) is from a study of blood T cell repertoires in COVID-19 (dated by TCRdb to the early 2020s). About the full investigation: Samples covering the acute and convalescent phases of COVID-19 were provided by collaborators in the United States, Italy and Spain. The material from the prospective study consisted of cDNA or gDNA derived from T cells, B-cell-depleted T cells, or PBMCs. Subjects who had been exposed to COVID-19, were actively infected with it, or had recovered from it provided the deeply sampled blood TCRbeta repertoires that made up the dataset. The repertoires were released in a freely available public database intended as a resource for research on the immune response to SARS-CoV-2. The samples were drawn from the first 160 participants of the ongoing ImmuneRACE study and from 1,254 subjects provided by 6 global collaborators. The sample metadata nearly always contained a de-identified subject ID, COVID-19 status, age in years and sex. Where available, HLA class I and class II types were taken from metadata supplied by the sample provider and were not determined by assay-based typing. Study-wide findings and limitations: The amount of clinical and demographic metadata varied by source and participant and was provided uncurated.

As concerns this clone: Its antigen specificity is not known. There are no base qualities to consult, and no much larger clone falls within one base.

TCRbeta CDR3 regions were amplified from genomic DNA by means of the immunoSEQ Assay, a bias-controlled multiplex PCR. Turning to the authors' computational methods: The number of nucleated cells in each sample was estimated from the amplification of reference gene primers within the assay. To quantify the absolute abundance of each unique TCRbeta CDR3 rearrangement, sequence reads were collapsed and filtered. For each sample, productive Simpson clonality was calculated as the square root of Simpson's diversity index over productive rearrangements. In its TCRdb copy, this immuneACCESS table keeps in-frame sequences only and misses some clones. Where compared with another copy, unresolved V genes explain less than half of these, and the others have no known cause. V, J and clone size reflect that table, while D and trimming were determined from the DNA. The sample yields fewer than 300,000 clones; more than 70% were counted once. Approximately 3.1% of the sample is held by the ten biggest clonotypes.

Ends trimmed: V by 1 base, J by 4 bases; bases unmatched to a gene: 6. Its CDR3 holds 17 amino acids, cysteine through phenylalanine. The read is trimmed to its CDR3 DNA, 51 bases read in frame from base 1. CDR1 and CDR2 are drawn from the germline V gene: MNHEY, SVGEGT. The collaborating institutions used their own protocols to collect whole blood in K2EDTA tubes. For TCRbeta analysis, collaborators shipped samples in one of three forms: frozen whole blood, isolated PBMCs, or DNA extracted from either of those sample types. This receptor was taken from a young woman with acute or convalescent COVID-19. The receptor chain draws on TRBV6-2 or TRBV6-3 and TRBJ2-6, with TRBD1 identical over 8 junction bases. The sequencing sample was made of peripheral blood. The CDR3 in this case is CASSYFQGAPGANVLTF. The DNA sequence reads TGTGCCAGCAGTTACTTTCAGGGGGCGCCCGGGGCCAACGTCCTGACTTTC.